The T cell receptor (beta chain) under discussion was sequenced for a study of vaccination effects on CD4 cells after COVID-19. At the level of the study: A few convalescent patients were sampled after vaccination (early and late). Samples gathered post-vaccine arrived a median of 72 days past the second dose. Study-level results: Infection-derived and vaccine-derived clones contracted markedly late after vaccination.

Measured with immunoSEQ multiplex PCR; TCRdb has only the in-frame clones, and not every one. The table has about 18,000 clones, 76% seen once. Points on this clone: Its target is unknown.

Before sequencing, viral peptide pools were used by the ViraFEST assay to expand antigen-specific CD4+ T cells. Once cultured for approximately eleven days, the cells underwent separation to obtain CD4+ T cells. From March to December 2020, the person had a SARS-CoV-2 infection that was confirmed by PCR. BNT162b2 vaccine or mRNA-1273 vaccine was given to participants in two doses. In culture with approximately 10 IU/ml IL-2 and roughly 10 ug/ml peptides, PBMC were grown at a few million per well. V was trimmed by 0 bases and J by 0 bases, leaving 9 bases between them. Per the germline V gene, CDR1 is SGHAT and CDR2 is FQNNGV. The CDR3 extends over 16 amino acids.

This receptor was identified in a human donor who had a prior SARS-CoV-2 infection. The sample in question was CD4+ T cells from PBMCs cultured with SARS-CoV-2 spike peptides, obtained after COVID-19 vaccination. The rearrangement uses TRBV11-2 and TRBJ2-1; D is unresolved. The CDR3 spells CASSLDRPSSYNEQFF. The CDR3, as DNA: TGTGCCAGCAGCTTAGATCGACCAAGCTCCTACAATGAGCAGTTCTTC.